This T cell receptor beta chain is from a study of T cell responses to AZD1222 COVID-19 vaccine. Some second doses came at about 4 weeks and others at about 12 weeks; these were pooled. Comments on this clone: Antigen: not known.

The protocol was immunoSEQ multiplex PCR, while the TCRdb copy is restricted to in-frame clones and leaves out a portion. The sample contains roughly 84,000 clones, approximately 90% of which appear only once. Study-wide points: Across the whole spike, CD4 TCRs peaked at regions 160-218 and 743-854.

Germline CDR1 LNHDA, CDR2 SQIVND (reference sequence). The CDR3 covers 15 residues. Trimming took off 5 bases at V and 7 bases at J, with 18 bases between the two ends. The receptor was isolated from an adult who received the AZD1222 COVID-19 vaccine. The specimen was peripheral blood, collected 28 days after the second AZD1222 dose. The gene calls are TRBV19 and TRBJ1-5; the D gene is possibly TRBD1 (6 bases). The CDR3 here is CASSERRGPGQPQHF. CDR3 nucleotide sequence: TGTGCCAGTAGTGAACGCAGGGGTCCCGGGCAGCCCCAGCATTTT.